The present TCR beta chain was sequenced within a study of human T cells and chemical hapten exposure. As for time point: patch test 2, 6 weeks after DPC sensitization. Treatment meaning: therapeutic diphenylcyclopropenone sensitization with weekly scalp DPC. TCRdb used MiXCR to reprocess the RACE reads, holding one entry per CDR3 protein. The repertoire holds tens of thousands of distinct CDR3 sequences, with 10% as singletons. This clonotype was seen a few times. Germline CDR1 is MNHEY and CDR2 is SVGEGT. Trimming pared 7 bases from V and 1 base from J, leaving 17 bases between. CDR3 length equals 16 residues.

The V gene is TRBV6-2 or TRBV6-3, the J gene TRBJ2-1; D is possibly TRBD1 or TRBD2 (5 bases each). This sequence originates from a woman in her forties or fifties with alopecia areata. Some clones in this sample may be carry-over from other donors' samples. The input for sequencing was whole blood, taken in connection with sensitization to the hapten diphenylcyclopropenone (DPC). CDR3 sequence: CASNEIRDPSYNEQFF. CDR3 in DNA: TGTGCCAGCAACGAAATACGGGACCCGTCCTACAATGAGCAGTTCTTC.